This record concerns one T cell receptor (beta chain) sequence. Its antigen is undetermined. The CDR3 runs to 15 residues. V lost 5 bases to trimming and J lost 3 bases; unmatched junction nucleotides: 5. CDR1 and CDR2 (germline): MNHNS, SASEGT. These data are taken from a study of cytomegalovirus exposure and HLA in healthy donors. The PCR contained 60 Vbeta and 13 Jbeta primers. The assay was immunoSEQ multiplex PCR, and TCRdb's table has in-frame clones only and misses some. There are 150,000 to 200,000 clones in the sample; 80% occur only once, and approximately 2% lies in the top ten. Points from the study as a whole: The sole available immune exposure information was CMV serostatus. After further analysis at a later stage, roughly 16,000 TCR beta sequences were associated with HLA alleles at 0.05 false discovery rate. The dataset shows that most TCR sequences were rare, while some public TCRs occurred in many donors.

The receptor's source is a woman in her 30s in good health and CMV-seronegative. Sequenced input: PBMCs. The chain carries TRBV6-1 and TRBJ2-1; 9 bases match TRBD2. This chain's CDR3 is CASSLSSGVYNEQFF. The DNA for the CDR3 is TGTGCCAGCAGTCTATCTAGCGGGGTCTACAATGAGCAGTTCTTC.